This T cell receptor beta chain was sequenced during a study of cytomegalovirus exposure and HLA in healthy donors (dated by TCRdb to the late 2010s). Background on the whole study: According to a later analysis, the 100 to 150 validation repertoires were produced on the same platform as the approximately 610 repertoires of the first cohort. The aim of the study was to test whether cataloging public T cell receptors could identify signatures of past pathogen exposure. In addition to the first cohort of around 670 subjects, a separate validation cohort of 100 to 150 different subjects was used. To predict cytomegalovirus infection status, the study brought together high-throughput TCR immunosequencing, statistical association of individual TCRs with disease status, and machine learning.

As to this clone: The clone's antigen remains unknown. Base quality data are lacking; no much larger clone is found one base away.

Libraries were constructed by the immunoSEQ multiplex PCR assay. Per the authors' processing: A statistical classification framework was built for diagnosing cytomegalovirus status from the catalog of TCR beta chain sequences. This immuneACCESS table, as held by TCRdb, lists in-frame sequences with V and J called but not all clones. Of the missing ones, under half trace to an unresolved V gene in checked studies; the others have no known cause. The V and J calls and clone size come from that table; D and trimming were worked out from the DNA. The sample has about 120,000 clones on record, roughly 90% of them singletons. The ten largest clones represent almost 1.5% of the sample. The donors belonged to the validation cohort of approximately 130 subjects, which was separate from the roughly 670-subject first cohort. Study-wide conclusions, independent of this receptor: In a later analysis, TCRs clustered in the first cohort were found to also tend to co-occur in the roughly 110 validation repertoires, with 94% of cluster scores above 0. Most TCR sequences were seen in very few donors, while some public TCRs were found in many individuals. The validation cohort had no HLA typing available for a later analysis, so co-occurrence within that cohort was assessed over all 130 or so repertoires. According to the authors, the approach could potentially be generalized to other disease states and immunological phenotypes. A few of the identified cytomegalovirus-associated TCR beta chains were confirmed in vitro to be specific for cytomegalovirus antigens. The classifier was reported to diagnose cytomegalovirus status with high specificity and sensitivity in both the original cohort and the validation cohort. The study listed 150 to 200 TCR beta chains as associated with cytomegalovirus.

CDR1 and CDR2 were assigned from the germline V gene (reference sequence) as SEHNR and FQNEAQ. V has 5 bases trimmed and J has 1 base trimmed; junction bases matching no gene number 4. There are 14 amino acids in the CDR3, from cysteine to phenylalanine inclusive. This entry keeps only the CDR3 DNA: 42 bases, framed from base 1. The source material was PBMCs. The receptor was derived from a woman in her twenties or thirties in good health and CMV-seropositive. The rearranged segments are TRBV7-9 and TRBJ1-2; TRBD1 lines up with 7 middle nucleotides. CDR3 region: CASSPQGDNYGYTF. The DNA is TGTGCCAGCAGCCCCCAGGGGGATAACTATGGCTACACCTTC.